The 5 T cell receptor beta chains below come from one sample, sequenced in a study of blood T cell repertoires in COVID-19. Measured with immunoSEQ multiplex PCR; TCRdb has only the in-frame clones, and not every one. The sample gives hundreds of thousands of clones, about 87% of which show up once; 2.5% to 3% is in the top ten. Sequencing input: PBMCs or T cells enriched from blood (not recorded which). The source is a woman aged 50 to 60 who had recovered from COVID-19.

This sequence joins TRBV28 and TRBJ2-7; tentatively, D is TRBD2 (7 bases). The CDR3 extends over 18 amino acids. Looked up from germline, CDR1 is MDHEN and CDR2 is SYDVKM. Trimming took 7 bases from V and 0 from J, leaving 25 bases between them. CDR3 sequence: CASKLEGGGDTSSYEQYF. CDR3 DNA sequence: TGTGCCAGCAAACTAGAAGGTGGGGGGGACACCAGCTCCTACGAGCAGTACTTC.

Here the CDR3 reads CASSWRGLNEKLFF. For the CDR3, the DNA is TGTGCCAGCAGCTGGAGGGGGCTTAATGAAAAACTGTTTTTT. The chain employs TRBV7-2 and TRBJ1-4; 7 bases are shared with TRBD1. Germline V lookup: CDR1 SGHTA, CDR2 FQGNSA. Germline trimming cut 4 bases from V and 4 bases from J; bases unmatched to any gene: 3. This CDR3 spans 14 amino acids.

The CDR3 nucleotides are TGTGCCAGCAGTGTTCCGCTTGGGGGCGGGAACACTGAAGCTTTCTTT. As protein: CASSVPLGGGNTEAFF. The rearrangement uses TRBV28 and TRBJ1-1, with a weak D call TRBD1 (6 bases). Per germline, CDR1 MDHEN and CDR2 SYDVKM. CDR3 length: 16 amino acids. Trimming took off 5 bases at V and 1 base at J, with 17 bases between the two ends.

CDR3 region: CARPNWGGYEQFF. The CDR3 bases are TGTGCCAGGCCAAATTGGGGCGGCTATGAGCAGTTCTTC. The chain couples TRBV21-1 to TRBJ2-1; the D call of TRBD1 is as the table states it, not checked on the DNA. TRBV21-1 is a listed pseudogene. This CDR3 spans 13 amino acids.

The chain links TRBV4-3 to TRBJ2-1; D is ambiguous. This CDR3 has 18 residues. Trimming left V 0 bases short and J 0 bases short, with 15 bases between. Germline values: CDR1 LGHNA, CDR2 YSLEER. CDR3 DNA: TGCGCCAGCAGCCAAGATGTAGGCGGTTACGGCTCCTACAATGAGCAGTTCTTC. It yields the protein CASSQDVGGYGSYNEQFF.